This T cell receptor (beta chain) was identified in a study of shared clonotypes between healthy human individuals. This clone has only one observation. TCRdb's table, derived via immunoSEQ multiplex PCR, lists solely in-frame clones and lacks some. This sample has about a million clones, with under 80% found just once. J gave up 1 base and V 0 bases, and 8 bases lay outside the gene matches. The V gene's germline CDR1 is SGHRS and CDR2 YFSETQ. This CDR3 spans 17 amino acids. The receptor comes from a man younger than 30 in good health. The gene calls are TRBV5-1 and TRBJ1-1, with TRBD1 matching 8 bases. Sequencing was performed on memory CD4+ T cells sorted from blood. The subset was: CD45RA-negative fraction. In nucleotides, the CDR3 is TGCGCCAGCAGCTTGGATTGGTTGGGACAGGCGAACACTGAAGCTTTCTTT. It yields the protein CASSLDWLGQANTEAFF.